The rows below give T cell receptor beta chains drawn from one sample of a study of cytomegalovirus exposure and HLA in healthy donors. Here immunoSEQ multiplex PCR was the method, and the copy in TCRdb shows in-frame clones only, minus some. The sample contains nearly 65,000 clones, around 73% of which appear only once. Sequenced input: PBMCs. These receptors originate from a man aged 45 to 65 in good health and CMV-seronegative. Both conserved end residues are part of each CDR3. Each record gives: clone size, V gene, D gene, J gene, CDR3 protein, CDR3 DNA. The D gene is left open where the match is weak. Clone size is stated in some rows and not others, as once, few, many or a class when expanded.

abundance: NA
v_gene: TRBV27
d_gene: NA
j_gene: TRBJ2-5
CDR3aa: CASSFSGETQYF
CDR3nt: TGTGCCAGCAGTTTTAGCGGAGAGACCCAGTACTTC

abundance: NA
v_gene: TRBV19
d_gene: TRBD1
j_gene: TRBJ1-4
CDR3aa: CASRDRSDEKLFF
CDR3nt: TGTGCCAGTAGGGACAGGAGCGATGAAAAACTGTTTTTT

abundance: once
v_gene: TRBV30
d_gene: TRBD1
j_gene: TRBJ1-4
CDR3aa: CAWSVGTGIGKKLFF
CDR3nt: TGTGCCTGGAGTGTGGGGACAGGGATCGGAAAAAAACTGTTTTTT

abundance: NA
v_gene: TRBV4-2
d_gene: NA
j_gene: TRBJ1-2
CDR3aa: CASSLGGGGSYGYTF
CDR3nt: TGTGCCAGCAGCCTAGGTGGAGGCGGCTCCTATGGCTACACCTTC

abundance: NA
v_gene: TRBV6-5
d_gene: NA
j_gene: TRBJ2-2
CDR3aa: CASSSVTGELFF
CDR3nt: TGTGCCAGCTCTAGCGTCACCGGGGAGCTGTTTTTT

abundance: NA
v_gene: TRBV9
d_gene: TRBD1
j_gene: TRBJ2-3
CDR3aa: CASSVEQGGSTDTQYF
CDR3nt: TGTGCCAGCAGCGTAGAACAGGGGGGAAGCACAGATACGCAGTATTTT

abundance: NA
v_gene: TRBV6-1
d_gene: NA
j_gene: TRBJ1-1
CDR3aa: CASSESQGSTEASF
CDR3nt: TGTGCCAGCAGTGAAAGTCAGGGGTCCACTGAAGCTTCCTTT

abundance: NA
v_gene: TRBV6-5
d_gene: NA
j_gene: TRBJ2-2
CDR3aa: CASGPISRWTGELFF
CDR3nt: TGTGCCAGCGGGCCGATAAGTAGGTGGACCGGGGAGCTGTTTTTT

abundance: NA
v_gene: TRBV30
d_gene: NA
j_gene: TRBJ1-3
CDR3aa: CAWIPRSGNTIYF
CDR3nt: TGTGCCTGGATCCCGCGCTCTGGAAACACCATATATTTT

abundance: NA
v_gene: TRBV10-1
d_gene: NA
j_gene: TRBJ2-7
CDR3aa: CASSAGSNYEQYF
CDR3nt: TGCGCCAGCAGTGCGGGAAGTAACTACGAGCAGTACTTC

abundance: NA
v_gene: TRBV2
d_gene: NA
j_gene: TRBJ2-2
CDR3aa: CASREGAGELFF
CDR3nt: TGTGCCAGCAGAGAGGGGGCCGGGGAGCTGTTTTTT

abundance: once
v_gene: TRBV12-5
d_gene: TRBD2
j_gene: TRBJ2-1
CDR3aa: CASGWTSEQFF
CDR3nt: TGTGCTAGTGGCTGGACTAGTGAGCAGTTCTTC

abundance: NA
v_gene: TRBV9
d_gene: NA
j_gene: TRBJ1-1
CDR3aa: CASSVQGWNTEAFF
CDR3nt: TGTGCCAGCAGCGTACAGGGATGGAACACTGAAGCTTTCTTT

abundance: NA
v_gene: TRBV6-6
d_gene: TRBD1
j_gene: TRBJ1-2
CDR3aa: CASSPPWTGLYGYTF
CDR3nt: TGTGCCAGCAGTCCCCCGTGGACAGGCCTCTATGGCTACACCTTC